Each of the 10 T cell receptor beta chains below was sequenced from the same sample in a study of T-cell memory formation after mild COVID-19. MiXCR, run by TCRdb on the 5' RACE reads, gives a single entry per CDR3 protein. The sample shows 100,000 to 150,000 distinct CDR3 sequences, about a sixth of them seen only once. Source material: PBMCs or a T cell subset sorted from them (not recorded which). These receptors were collected from a man aged 18 to 30 who had mild COVID-19 (a few samples of this study predate the infection). Cell type and time point are not known.

V gene TRBV11-2 combines with J gene TRBJ2-2; TRBD1 agrees at 10 bases. Germline V gives CDR1 SGHAT, CDR2 FQNNGV. The CDR3 is 16 residues long. V shed 5 bases and J 4 bases; nucleotides not matched to a gene: 7. The CDR3 DNA reads as TGTGCCAGCAGCAAAGACAGGGGGCAGGGCACCGGGGAGCTGTTTTTT. Residues: CASSKDRGQGTGELFF.

The chain is built from TRBV27 and TRBJ1-6, with D perhaps TRBD1 (6 bases). V dropped 7 bases and J dropped 10 bases, with 17 bases sitting between them. This CDR3 contains 14 residues. Germline V gene lookup returns CDR1 MNHEY and CDR2 SMNVEV (reference sequence). CDR3 nucleotides: TGTGCCAGCATGCCACGGACAGCAGGGTCACCCCTCCACTTT. Amino acids: CASMPRTAGSPLHF.

This clonotype was seen only a few times. V gene TRBV7-2 combines with J gene TRBJ2-2; tentatively, D is TRBD2 (6 bases). In germline, CDR1 is SGHTA, CDR2 FQGNSA. V lost 3 bases and J lost 7, with 9 bases in between. There are 13 residues in the CDR3. DNA for the CDR3: TGTGCCAGCAGCTTCGGGGGAGTCGGGGAGCTGTTTTTT. Protein: CASSFGGVGELFF.

The chain joins TRBV7-3 to TRBJ2-7, with 8 bases fitting TRBD1. V lost 4 bases and J lost 0; bases outside the gene matches: 5. CDR3 length: 15 amino acids. Germline values: CDR1 SGHTA, CDR2 FQGTGA. The CDR3 sequence: CASSSDRVSSYEQYV. CDR3 bases: TGTGCCAGCAGCTCGGACAGGGTTAGCTCCTACGAGCAGTACGTC.

This clonotype was observed a handful of times. This sequence joins TRBV7-2 and TRBJ1-4; 10 nucleotides match TRBD1. CDR1 SGHTA and CDR2 FQGNSA come from the germline V gene. The CDR3 totals 17 residues. V lost 0 bases and J lost 7; bases outside the gene matches: 8. The CDR3 reads CASSLAGRTGGFEKLFF. CDR3 coding DNA: TGTGCCAGCAGCTTAGCGGGGAGGACAGGGGGTTTTGAAAAACTGTTTTTT.

This clonotype was counted ten times or more. The chain recombines TRBV5-1 with TRBJ2-7; 7 bases agree with TRBD2. Germline lookup yields CDR1 SGHRS and CDR2 YFSETQ. The CDR3 runs 13 residues. J was trimmed by 1 base and V by 3 bases; bases with no gene match: 1. The CDR3 reads CASSYGGSYEQYF. CDR3 DNA: TGCGCCAGCAGCTACGGGGGGTCCTACGAGCAGTACTTC.

This clonotype was observed a handful of times. The V call is TRBV12-3 or TRBV12-4, the J call TRBJ1-3; D gene uncertain. The CDR3 has 14 residues. The V end lost 2 bases, the J end lost 0 bases, and 5 bases lay between the germline ends. For the CDR3, the DNA is TGTGCCAGCAGTTTATGGAGCTCTGGAAACACCATATATTTT. Protein sequence: CASSLWSSGNTIYF.

This chain links TRBV6-5 with TRBJ1-1; the match to TRBD1 covers 7 bases. The CDR3 is 12 amino acids. The V segment lost 5 bases and the J segment 7 bases; nucleotides outside the gene matches: 4. Germline loops: CDR1 MNHEY, CDR2 SVGAGI. DNA for the CDR3: TGTGCCAGCAGTCCCCGGACAGGTGAAGCTTTCTTT. It specifies CASSPRTGEAFF.

This clonotype was detected a few times. The V and J genes are TRBV20-1 and TRBJ2-7; weak D call: TRBD1 (7 bases). Germline lookup yields CDR1 DFQATT and CDR2 SNEGSKA (reference sequence). V was pared by 3 bases and J by 1 base, with 16 bases between. The CDR3 consists of 15 residues. CDR3: CSASSAQGGSYEQYF. The CDR3 DNA reads as TGCAGTGCTAGTAGCGCCCAGGGGGGATCCTACGAGCAGTACTTC.

The chain has TRBV6-5 and TRBJ2-2, with 8 positions matching TRBD2. V shed 0 bases, J shed 0 bases, and the junction held 9 bases outside the gene matches. The CDR3 is 19 residues long. Germline V gives CDR1 MNHEY, CDR2 SVGAGI. In DNA form, the CDR3 reads TGTGCCAGCAGTTACTCGAGGGCTCGCGGGGGGCCGAACACCGGGGAGCTGTTTTTT. Amino acids: CASSYSRARGGPNTGELFF.